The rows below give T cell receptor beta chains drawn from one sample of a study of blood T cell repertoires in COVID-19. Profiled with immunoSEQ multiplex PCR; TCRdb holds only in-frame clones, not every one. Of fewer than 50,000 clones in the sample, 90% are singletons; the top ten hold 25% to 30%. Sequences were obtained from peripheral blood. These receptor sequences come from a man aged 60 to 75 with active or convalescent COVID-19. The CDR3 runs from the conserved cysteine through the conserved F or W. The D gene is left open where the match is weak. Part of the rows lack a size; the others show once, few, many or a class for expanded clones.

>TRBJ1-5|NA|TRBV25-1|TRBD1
TGTGCCAGCAGTGATTGGCAGGGGGATCAGCCCCAGCATTTT
CASSDWQGDQPQHF
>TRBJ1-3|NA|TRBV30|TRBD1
TGTGCCTGGAGTGCGACCCGGGACAGCTTCTCTGGAAACACCATATATTTT
CAWSATRDSFSGNTIYF
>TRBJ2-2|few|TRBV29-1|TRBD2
TGCAGCGTTAGACTAGCGGGACTGAACACCGGGGAGCTGTTTTTT
CSVRLAGLNTGELFF
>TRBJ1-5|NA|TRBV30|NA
TGTGCCTGGGCGGGGGGTAACCAGCCCCAGCATTTT
CAWAGGNQPQHF
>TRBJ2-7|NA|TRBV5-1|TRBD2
TGCGCCAGCAGCTTGGGACTAGCGGCGAGTTACGAGCAGTACTTC
CASSLGLAASYEQYF
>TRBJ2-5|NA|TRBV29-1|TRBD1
TGCAGCGCTGACCCAGGGGGCCAAGGGACCCAGTACTTC
CSADPGGQGTQYF
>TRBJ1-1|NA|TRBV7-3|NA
TGTGCCAGCAGCTTATCTTCCGAAAACGCGGTGGCTTTCTTT
CASSLSSENAVAFF
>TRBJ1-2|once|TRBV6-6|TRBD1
TGTGCCAGCAGTCCTACAGGGGCCCCTGACTATGGCTACACCTTC
CASSPTGAPDYGYTF
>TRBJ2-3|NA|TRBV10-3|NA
TGTGCCATCAGCGGGAGCTTAGATACGCAGTATTTT
CAISGSLDTQYF
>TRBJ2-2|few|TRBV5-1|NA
TGCGCCAGCAGGGAGTCTACCGGGGAGCTGTTTTTT
CASRESTGELFF
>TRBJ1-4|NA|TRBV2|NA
TGTGCCAGCACCAGGGATACTAATGAAAAACTGTTTTTT
CASTRDTNEKLFF
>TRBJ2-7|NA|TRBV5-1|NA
TGCGCCAGCAGCGCCGGGAGGACAGGGCACTCCTACGAGCAGTACTTC
CASSAGRTGHSYEQYF
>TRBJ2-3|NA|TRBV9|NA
TGTGCCAGCAGCGTAGGGCCTTCAGATACGCAGTATTTT
CASSVGPSDTQYF
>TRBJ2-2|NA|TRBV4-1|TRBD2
TGCGCCAGCACACTAGCGGGAGTTCCCGGGGAGCTGTTTTTT
CASTLAGVPGELFF
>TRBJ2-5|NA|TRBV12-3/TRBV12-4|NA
TGTGCCAGCAACAAAGGAGAAGAGACCCAGTACTTC
CASNKGEETQYF
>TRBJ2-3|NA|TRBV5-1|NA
TGCGCCAGCAGCTTGGGAGCTAGCACAGATACGCAGTATTTT
CASSLGASTDTQYF
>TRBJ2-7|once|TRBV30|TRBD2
TGTGCCTGGAGTCCAGGACTAGCGGCAGAGCAGTACTTC
CAWSPGLAAEQYF
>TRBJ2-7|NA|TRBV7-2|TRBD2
TGTGCCAGCAGCAAACTAGCGGGACTCTACGAGCAGTACTTC
CASSKLAGLYEQYF
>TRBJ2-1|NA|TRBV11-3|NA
TGTGCCAGCAGCTTAGACCTGTGCTCCTACAATGAGCAGTTCTTC
CASSLDLCSYNEQFF
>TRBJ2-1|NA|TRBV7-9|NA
TGTGCCAGCAGCTTTCGGGCTACGACAGGCAATGAGCAGTTCTTC
CASSFRATTGNEQFF
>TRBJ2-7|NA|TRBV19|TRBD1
TGTGCCAGTGGACAGGGTATGGACTACGAGCAGTACTTC
CASGQGMDYEQYF
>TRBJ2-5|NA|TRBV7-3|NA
TGTGCCAGCAGCGTCACTGGGGCGAGCGAGACCCAGTACTTC
CASSVTGASETQYF
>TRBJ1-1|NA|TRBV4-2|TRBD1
TGTGCCAGCAGCCGGACAGGGGGCACTGAAGCTTTCTTT
CASSRTGGTEAFF
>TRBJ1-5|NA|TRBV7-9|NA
TGTGCCAGCAGCTTCGTAAATAGCAATCAGCCCCAGCATTTT
CASSFVNSNQPQHF
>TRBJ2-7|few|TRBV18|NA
TGTGCCAGCTCTAGGACAGACTCCTACGAGCAGTACTTC
CASSRTDSYEQYF
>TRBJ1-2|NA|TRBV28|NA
TGTGCCAGACGCAAAACGGGGTATGGCTACACCTTC
CARRKTGYGYTF
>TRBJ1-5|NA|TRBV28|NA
TGTGCCAGCAGTTTAAGGGCTGGCCAGGACAAGAGCAATCAGCCCCAGCATTTT
CASSLRAGQDKSNQPQHF
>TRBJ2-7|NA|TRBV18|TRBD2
TGTGCCAGCTCACCCGGGACTAACGAGCAGTACTTC
CASSPGTNEQYF
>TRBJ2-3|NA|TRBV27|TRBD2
TGTGCCAGCAGTTCGGGACTAGCGGGGCTCACAGATACGCAGTATTTT
CASSSGLAGLTDTQYF
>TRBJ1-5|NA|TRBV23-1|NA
TGCGCCAGCAGTCAACCAGGGGATTTCGATCAGCCCCAGCATTTT
CASSQPGDFDQPQHF
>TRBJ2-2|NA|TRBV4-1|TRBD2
TGCGCCAGCAGCACGGGACTAGACACCGGGGAGCTGTTTTTT
CASSTGLDTGELFF
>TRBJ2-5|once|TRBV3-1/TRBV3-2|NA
TGTGCCAGCAGCCAAGACGGGGTAGAGACCCAGTACTTC
CASSQDGVETQYF
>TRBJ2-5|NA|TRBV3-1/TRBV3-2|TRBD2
TGTGCCAGCAGCCAAGATGTAGCGGGAGGGCCACATCTAGAGACCCAGTACTTC
CASSQDVAGGPHLETQYF
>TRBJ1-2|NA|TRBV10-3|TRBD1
TGTGCCATCAGAGAAGGGTTGACAGGGAACTATGGCTACACCTTC
CAIREGLTGNYGYTF
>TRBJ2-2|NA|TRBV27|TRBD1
TGTGCCAGCAGTTTAAAGGGACAGGGCTGGCCCGGGGAGCTGTTTTTT
CASSLKGQGWPGELFF
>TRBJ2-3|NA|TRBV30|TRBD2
TGTGCCTGGACTCGTACGACTAGCGGGAGGCCCGCCCCTAGCACAGATACGCAGTATTTT
CAWTRTTSGRPAPSTDTQYF
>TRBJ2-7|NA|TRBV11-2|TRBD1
TGTGCCAGCAGTATCGCAGGGGGCTACGAGCAGTACTTC
CASSIAGGYEQYF
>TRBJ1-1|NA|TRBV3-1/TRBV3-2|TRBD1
TGTGCCACCGGGACAGGGGTCATGAACACTGAAGCTTTCTTT
CATGTGVMNTEAFF
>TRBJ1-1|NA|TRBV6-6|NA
TGTGCCAGCAGTTACTCCCCGGGAGGCAACACTGAAGCTTTCTTT
CASSYSPGGNTEAFF
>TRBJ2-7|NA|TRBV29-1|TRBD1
TGCAGCGCTGGACAGGGGAGTTTCTACGAGCAGTACTTC
CSAGQGSFYEQYF
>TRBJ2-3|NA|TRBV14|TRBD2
TGTGCCAGCAGACAAGCGGGAGGGACAGATACGCAGTATTTT
CASRQAGGTDTQYF
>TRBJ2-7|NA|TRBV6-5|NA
TGTGCCAGCAGTTACTCAACGGACATCTCCTACGAGCAGTACTTC
CASSYSTDISYEQYF
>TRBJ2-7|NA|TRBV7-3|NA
TGTGCCAGCAGCTTATACGGGGGGCACTACGAGCAGTACTTC
CASSLYGGHYEQYF
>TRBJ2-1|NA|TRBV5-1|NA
TGCGCCAGCAGCTTGGGGCAGGTAGAGTACAATGAGCAGTTCTTC
CASSLGQVEYNEQFF
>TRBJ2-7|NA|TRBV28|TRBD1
TGTGCCAGCAGTTCTCCCCGGGACAGGGGACCCTACGAGCAGTACTTC
CASSSPRDRGPYEQYF
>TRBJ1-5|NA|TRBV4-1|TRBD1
TGCGCCAGCAGCCAAGGGACAGGGGCGATAGGGCAGCCCCAGCATTTT
CASSQGTGAIGQPQHF
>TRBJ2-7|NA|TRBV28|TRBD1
TGTGCCAGCAGTTCCCAGGCTCGATCCCACAGGGGAAAACGTTCCTACGAGCAGTACTTC
CASSSQARSHRGKRSYEQYF
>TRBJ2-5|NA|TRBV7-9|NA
TGTGCCAGCAGCTACCTAGAGGTCGTGGAGACCCAGTACTTC
CASSYLEVVETQYF
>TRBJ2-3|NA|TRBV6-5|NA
TGTGCCAGCACCGGAAGCGACACAGATACGCAGTATTTT
CASTGSDTDTQYF
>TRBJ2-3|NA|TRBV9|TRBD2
TGTGCCAGCAGCGCTGAACTAGCGGCCACAGATACGCAGTATTTT
CASSAELAATDTQYF
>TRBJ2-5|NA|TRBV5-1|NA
TGCGCCAGCAGCTTGGAAGGGGCACTCTTTAGTGGGACCCAGTACTTC
CASSLEGALFSGTQYF
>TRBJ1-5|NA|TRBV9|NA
TGTGCCAGCAGCCGAGGGGACATAGGCAATCAGCCCCAGCATTTT
CASSRGDIGNQPQHF